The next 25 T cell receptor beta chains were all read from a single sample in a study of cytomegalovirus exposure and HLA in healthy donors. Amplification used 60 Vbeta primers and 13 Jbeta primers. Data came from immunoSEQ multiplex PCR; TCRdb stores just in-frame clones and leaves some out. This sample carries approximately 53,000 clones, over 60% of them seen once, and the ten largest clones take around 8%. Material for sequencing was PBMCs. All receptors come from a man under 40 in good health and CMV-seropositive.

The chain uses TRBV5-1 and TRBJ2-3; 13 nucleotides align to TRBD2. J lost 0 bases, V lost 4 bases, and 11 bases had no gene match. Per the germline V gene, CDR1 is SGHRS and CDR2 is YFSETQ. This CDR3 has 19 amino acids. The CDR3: CASSQYTGTSGASTDTQYF. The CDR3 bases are TGCGCCAGCAGCCAATATACTGGGACTAGCGGGGCTAGCACAGATACGCAGTATTTT. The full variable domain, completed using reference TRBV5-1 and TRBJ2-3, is KAGVTQTPRYLIKTRGQQVTLSCSPISGHRSVSWYQQTPGQGLQFLFEYFSETQRNKGNFPGRFSGRQFSNSRSEMNVSTLELGDSALYLCASSQYTGTSGASTDTQYFGPGTRLTVL.

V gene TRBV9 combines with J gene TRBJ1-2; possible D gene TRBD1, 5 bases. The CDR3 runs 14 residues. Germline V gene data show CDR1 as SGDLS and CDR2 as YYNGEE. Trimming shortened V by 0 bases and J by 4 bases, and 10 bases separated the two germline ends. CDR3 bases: TGTGCCAGCAGCGTAGGGTCAGACAGCTATGGCTACACCTTC. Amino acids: CASSVGSDSYGYTF.

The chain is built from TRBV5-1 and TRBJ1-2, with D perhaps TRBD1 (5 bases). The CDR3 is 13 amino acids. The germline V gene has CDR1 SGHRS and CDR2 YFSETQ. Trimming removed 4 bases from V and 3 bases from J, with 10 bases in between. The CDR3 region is CASSTDIYYGYTF. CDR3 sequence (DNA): TGCGCCAGCAGCACGGACATCTACTATGGCTACACCTTC.

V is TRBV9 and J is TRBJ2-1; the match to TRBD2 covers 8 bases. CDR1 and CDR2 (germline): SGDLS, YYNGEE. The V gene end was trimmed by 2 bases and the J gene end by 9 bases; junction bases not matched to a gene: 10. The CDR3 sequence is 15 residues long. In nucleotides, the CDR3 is TGTGCCAGCAGCGTTACTAGCGGAGCGACAGTTGAGCAGTTCTTC. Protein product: CASSVTSGATVEQFF.

CDR3 bases: TGTGCCAGCAGCGTAGGGGCAGGGACCTACGAGCAGTACTTC. It is translated as CASSVGAGTYEQYF. The gene calls are TRBV9 and TRBJ2-7, with TRBD1 as a possible D gene (5 bases). V lost 0 bases, J lost 2 bases, and 9 bases lay in between. The CDR3 loop spans 14 amino acids. CDR1 SGDLS and CDR2 YYNGEE come from the germline V gene.

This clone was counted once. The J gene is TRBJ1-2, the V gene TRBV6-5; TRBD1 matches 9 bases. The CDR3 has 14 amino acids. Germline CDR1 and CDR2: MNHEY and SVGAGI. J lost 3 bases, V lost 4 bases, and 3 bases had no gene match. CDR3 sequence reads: CASSLTGGHYGYTF. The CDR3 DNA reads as TGTGCCAGCAGTTTAACAGGGGGCCACTATGGCTACACCTTC.

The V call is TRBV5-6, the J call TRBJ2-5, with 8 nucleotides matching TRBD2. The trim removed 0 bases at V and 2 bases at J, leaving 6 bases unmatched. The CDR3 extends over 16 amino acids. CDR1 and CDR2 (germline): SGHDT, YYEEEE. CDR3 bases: TGTGCCAGCAGCTTGGCGCTAGCGGGTTATCAAGAGACCCAGTACTTC. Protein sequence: CASSLALAGYQETQYF.

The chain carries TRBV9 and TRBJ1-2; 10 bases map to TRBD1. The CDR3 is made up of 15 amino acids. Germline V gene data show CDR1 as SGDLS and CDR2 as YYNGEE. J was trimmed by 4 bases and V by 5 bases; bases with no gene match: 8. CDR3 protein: CASSPGQGSAYGYTF. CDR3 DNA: TGTGCCAGCAGTCCGGGACAGGGGTCTGCCTATGGCTACACCTTC.

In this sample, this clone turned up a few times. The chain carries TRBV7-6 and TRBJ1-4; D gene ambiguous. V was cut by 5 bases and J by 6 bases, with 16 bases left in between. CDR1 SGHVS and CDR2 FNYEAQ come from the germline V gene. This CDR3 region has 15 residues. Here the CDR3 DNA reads TGTGCCAGCAGCCAATCCGGGTCTCAAGATGAAAAACTGTTTTTT. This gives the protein CASSQSGSQDEKLFF.

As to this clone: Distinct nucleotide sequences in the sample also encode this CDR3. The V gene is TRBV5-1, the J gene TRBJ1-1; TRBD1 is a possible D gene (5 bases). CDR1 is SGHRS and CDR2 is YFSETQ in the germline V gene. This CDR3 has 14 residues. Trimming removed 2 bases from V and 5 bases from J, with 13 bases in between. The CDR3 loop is CASSLRPGGTEAFF. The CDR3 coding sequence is TGCGCCAGCAGCTTACGACCGGGGGGAACTGAAGCTTTCTTT.

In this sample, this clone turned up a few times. The DNA of the CDR3 is TGTGCCAGCCATGGGACAGGGATAGTTTTTAGCAATCAGCCCCAGCATTTT. Translating gives CASHGTGIVFSNQPQHF. The chain combines TRBV19 with TRBJ1-5; TRBD1 aligns across 9 bases. The CDR3 spans 17 residues. From germline, CDR1 is LNHDA and CDR2 SQIVND (reference sequence). The J segment lost 0 bases and the V segment lost 9 bases, leaving 12 bases of the junction unmatched.

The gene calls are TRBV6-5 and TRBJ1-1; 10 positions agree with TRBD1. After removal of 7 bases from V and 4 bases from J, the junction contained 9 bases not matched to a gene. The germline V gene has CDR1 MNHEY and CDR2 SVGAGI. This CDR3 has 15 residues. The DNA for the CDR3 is TGTGCCAGCAAGAGGACAGGGGGTGGGTTCACTGAAGCTTTCTTT. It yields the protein CASKRTGGGFTEAFF.

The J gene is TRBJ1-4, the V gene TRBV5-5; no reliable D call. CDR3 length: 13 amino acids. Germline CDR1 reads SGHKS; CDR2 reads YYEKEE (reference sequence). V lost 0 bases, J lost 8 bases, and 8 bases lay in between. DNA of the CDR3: TGTGCCAGCAGCTTGGTTTGGGAGGAAAAACTGTTTTTT. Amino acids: CASSLVWEEKLFF.

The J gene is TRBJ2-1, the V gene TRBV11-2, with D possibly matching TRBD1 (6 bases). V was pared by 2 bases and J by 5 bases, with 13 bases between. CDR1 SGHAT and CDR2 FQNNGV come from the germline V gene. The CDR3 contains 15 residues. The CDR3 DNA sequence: TGTGCCAGCAGCTTAATCCCGACAGGAAACAATGAGCAGTTCTTC. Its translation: CASSLIPTGNNEQFF.

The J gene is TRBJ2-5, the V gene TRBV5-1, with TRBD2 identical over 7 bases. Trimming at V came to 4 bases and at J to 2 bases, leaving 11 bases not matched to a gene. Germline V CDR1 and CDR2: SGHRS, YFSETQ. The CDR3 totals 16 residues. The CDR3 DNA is TGCGCCAGCAGCAAAGGACTAGTTAGCGGACAAGAGACCCAGTACTTC. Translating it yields CASSKGLVSGQETQYF.

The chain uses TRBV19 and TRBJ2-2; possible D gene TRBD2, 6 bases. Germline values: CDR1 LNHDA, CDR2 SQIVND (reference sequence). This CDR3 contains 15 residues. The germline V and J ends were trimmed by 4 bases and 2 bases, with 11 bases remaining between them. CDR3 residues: CASSTGLTNTGELFF. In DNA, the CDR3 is TGTGCCAGTAGTACGGGACTGACCAACACCGGGGAGCTGTTTTTT.

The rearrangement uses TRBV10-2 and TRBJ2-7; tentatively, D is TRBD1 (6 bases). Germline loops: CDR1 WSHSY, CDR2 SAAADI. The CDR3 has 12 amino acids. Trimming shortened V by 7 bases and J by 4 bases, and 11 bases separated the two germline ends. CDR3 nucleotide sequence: TGCGCCAGCAAATACAGGGCGTACGAGCAGTACTTC. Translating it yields CASKYRAYEQYF.

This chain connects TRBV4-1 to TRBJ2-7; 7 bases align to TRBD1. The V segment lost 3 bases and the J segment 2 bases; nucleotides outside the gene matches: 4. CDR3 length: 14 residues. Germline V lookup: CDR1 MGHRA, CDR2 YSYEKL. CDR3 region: CASSHTGDAYEQYF. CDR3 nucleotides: TGCGCCAGCAGCCATACAGGGGATGCCTACGAGCAGTACTTC.

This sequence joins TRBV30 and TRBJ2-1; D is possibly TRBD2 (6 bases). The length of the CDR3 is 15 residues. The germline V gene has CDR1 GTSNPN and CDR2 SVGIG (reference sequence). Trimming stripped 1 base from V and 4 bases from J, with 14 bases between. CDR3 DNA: TGTGCCTGGAGTGAGCTAGCGCCGACTTACAATGAGCAGTTCTTC. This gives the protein CAWSELAPTYNEQFF.

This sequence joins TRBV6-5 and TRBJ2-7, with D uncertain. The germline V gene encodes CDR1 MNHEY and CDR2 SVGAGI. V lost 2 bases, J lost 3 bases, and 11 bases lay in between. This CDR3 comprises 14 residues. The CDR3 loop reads CASSYETAHYEQYF. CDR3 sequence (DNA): TGTGCCAGCAGTTACGAAACAGCTCACTACGAGCAGTACTTC.

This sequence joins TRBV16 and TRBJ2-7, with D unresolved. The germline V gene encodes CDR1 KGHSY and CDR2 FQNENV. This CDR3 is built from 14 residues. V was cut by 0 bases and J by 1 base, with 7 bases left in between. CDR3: CASSQSSWSYEQYF. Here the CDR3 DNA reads TGTGCCAGCAGCCAATCTAGCTGGTCCTACGAGCAGTACTTC. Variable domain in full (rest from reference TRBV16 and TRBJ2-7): GEEVAQTPKHLVRGEGQKAKLYCAPIKGHSYVFWYQQVLKNEFKFLISFQNENVFDETGMPKERFSAKCLPNSPCSLEIQATKLEDSAVYFCASSQSSWSYEQYFGPGTRLTVT.

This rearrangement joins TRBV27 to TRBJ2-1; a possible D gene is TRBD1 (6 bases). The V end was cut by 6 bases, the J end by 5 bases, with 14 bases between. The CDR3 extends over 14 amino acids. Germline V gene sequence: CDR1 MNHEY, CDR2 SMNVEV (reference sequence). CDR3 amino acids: CASRRHRDNNEQFF. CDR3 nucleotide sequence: TGTGCCAGCAGGCGCCACAGGGATAACAATGAGCAGTTCTTC.

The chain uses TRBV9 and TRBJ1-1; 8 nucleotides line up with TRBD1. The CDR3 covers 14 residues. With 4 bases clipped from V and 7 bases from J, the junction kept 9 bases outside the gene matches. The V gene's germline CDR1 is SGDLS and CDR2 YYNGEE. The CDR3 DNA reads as TGTGCCAGCAGCCCCCGACAGGGGACGGTTGAAGCTTTCTTT. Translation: CASSPRQGTVEAFF.

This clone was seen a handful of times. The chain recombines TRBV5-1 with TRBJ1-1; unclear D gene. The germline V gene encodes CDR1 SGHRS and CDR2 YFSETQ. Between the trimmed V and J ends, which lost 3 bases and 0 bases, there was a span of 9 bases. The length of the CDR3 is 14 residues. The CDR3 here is CASSSVTMNTEAFF. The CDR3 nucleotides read TGCGCCAGCAGCTCAGTCACCATGAACACTGAAGCTTTCTTT.

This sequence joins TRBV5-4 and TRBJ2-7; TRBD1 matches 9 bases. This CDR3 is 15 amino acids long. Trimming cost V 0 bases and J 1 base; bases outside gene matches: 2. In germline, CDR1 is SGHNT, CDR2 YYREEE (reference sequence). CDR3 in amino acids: CASSLGDRVSYEQYF. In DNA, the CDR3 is TGTGCCAGCAGCTTGGGGGACAGGGTTTCCTACGAGCAGTACTTC.